The 28 T cell receptor beta chains below come from one sample, sequenced in a study of blood T cell repertoires in COVID-19. Using immunoSEQ multiplex PCR, the repertoire was profiled, and TCRdb retains in-frame clones only, with some absent. The data show more than 100,000 clones, 81% seen once. Material for sequencing was peripheral blood. Every receptor here comes from a woman aged 60-75 years with active or convalescent COVID-19.

V gene TRBV6-4 combines with J gene TRBJ1-1, with D perhaps matching TRBD1 (6 bases). CDR3 length: 14 residues. Germline V gives CDR1 MRHNA, CDR2 SNTAGT. V lost 5 bases and J 7 bases, leaving 17 bases between the germline ends. The CDR3 bases are TGTGCCAGCAGTCCCCGCGGGGGCCGGGATGAAGCTTTCTTT. Amino acids: CASSPRGGRDEAFF.

The table lists this clone with a few counts. This sequence joins TRBV4-3 and TRBJ1-5, with D perhaps matching TRBD1 (5 bases). V was pared by 0 bases and J by 1 base, with 10 bases between. Germline CDR1 is LGHNA and CDR2 is YSLEER. The CDR3 consists of 16 residues. CDR3 nucleotide sequence: TGCGCCAGCAGCCAAGATCATGGGGGGAGCAATCAGCCCCAGCATTTT. This gives the protein CASSQDHGGSNQPQHF.

This chain uses TRBV11-2 with TRBJ2-1, with 8 bases identical to TRBD1. The CDR3 runs 14 residues. Germline CDR1 SGHAT, CDR2 FQNNGV. The V gene end was trimmed by 0 bases and the J gene end by 8 bases; junction bases not matched to a gene: 3. CDR3 DNA sequence: TGTGCCAGCAGCTTAGATCCAGGGGGCTATGAGCAGTTCTTC. This encodes CASSLDPGGYEQFF.

This clone was observed a single time. The J gene is TRBJ1-5, the V gene TRBV6-4; D gene unclear. CDR1 and CDR2 (germline): MRHNA, SNTAGT. The CDR3 spans 14 residues. V was shortened by 7 bases and J by 3 bases, with 13 bases between the two germline ends. The CDR3 spells CASTNPGLNQPQHF. The DNA for the CDR3 is TGTGCCAGCACTAATCCGGGTCTCAATCAGCCCCAGCATTTT.

The chain combines TRBV9 with TRBJ2-3; TRBD2 is a possible D gene (5 bases). The germline V gene has CDR1 SGDLS and CDR2 YYNGEE. With 3 bases removed from V and 3 bases from J, the gap between germline ends came to 17 bases. There are 16 residues in the CDR3. The CDR3 is CASSARTGLITDTQYF. CDR3 DNA: TGTGCCAGCAGCGCCCGGACTGGATTAATAACAGATACGCAGTATTTT.

The genes are TRBV4-3 and TRBJ2-5, with 9 nucleotides matching TRBD2. With V trimmed by 0 bases and J by 5 bases, 7 bases remained unmatched. CDR3 length equals 16 residues. The germline V gene has CDR1 LGHNA and CDR2 YSLEER. In nucleotides, the CDR3 is TGCGCCAGCAGCCAAGATCTGCGGGCGGGAGGGGAGACCCAGTACTTC. It specifies CASSQDLRAGGETQYF.

The CDR3 DNA reads TGTGCCACCAGTGATTCCGACTCGGTATCGGGAGGCTACACCTTC. This translates into CATSDSDSVSGGYTF. The V call is TRBV24-1, the J call TRBJ1-2; D remains ambiguous. V was clipped by 2 bases and J by 8 bases, with 17 bases between them. The CDR3 has 15 residues. CDR1 is KGHDR, CDR2 SFDVKD, per germline.

The sample holds a few counts of this clone. One end of the junction is discordant with germline, which a read error may explain. V is TRBV10-3 and J is TRBJ1-4, with 8 nucleotides matching TRBD1. CDR3 length: 15 residues. Per the germline V gene, CDR1 is ENHRY and CDR2 is SYGVKD. This chain's CDR3 is CAISELGTGDEKLFF. DNA for the CDR3: TGTGCCATCAGCGAGTTAGGGACAGGCGATGAAAAACTGTTTTTT.

The rearrangement links TRBV27 to TRBJ2-1, with 10 bases identical to TRBD2. The CDR3 length is 17 residues. With V trimmed by 2 bases and J by 7 bases, 11 bases remained unmatched. CDR1 MNHEY and CDR2 SMNVEV come from the germline V gene (reference sequence). This CDR3 reads CASSLPNSAGGPNEQFF. CDR3 in DNA: TGTGCCAGCAGTTTACCCAATTCAGCGGGAGGGCCTAATGAGCAGTTCTTC.

This clone was seen a single time. The V and J genes are TRBV3-1 (or the pseudogene TRBV3-2) and TRBJ2-2; 11 bases fit TRBD2. J gave up 4 bases and V 3 bases, and 13 bases lay outside the gene matches. CDR1 is LGHDT, CDR2 YNNKEL, per germline (reference sequence). The length of the CDR3 is 19 residues. CDR3 protein: CASSQPLELAGVGTGELFF. In nucleotides, the CDR3 is TGTGCCAGCAGCCAGCCGCTGGAACTAGCGGGGGTGGGCACCGGGGAGCTGTTTTTT.

V usage is TRBV19 and J usage is TRBJ1-1, with 9 bases matching TRBD1. From germline, CDR1 is LNHDA and CDR2 SQIVND (reference sequence). The length of the CDR3 is 15 residues. V lost 7 bases and J lost 4; bases outside the gene matches: 10. The chain's CDR3 is CASKLQGAMGTEAFF. The CDR3, as DNA: TGTGCCAGTAAATTACAGGGGGCCATGGGCACTGAAGCTTTCTTT.

V is TRBV19 and J is TRBJ2-3; 9 nucleotides align to TRBD1. The CDR3 totals 14 residues. The V gene end was trimmed by 1 base and the J gene end by 10 bases; junction bases not matched to a gene: 6. Germline V lookup: CDR1 LNHDA, CDR2 SQIVND (reference sequence). CDR3 region: CASSIGQGELSQYF. Written as DNA, the CDR3 is TGTGCCAGTAGTATAGGACAGGGGGAGCTATCGCAGTATTTT. The full variable domain, with the rest looked up from reference TRBV19 and TRBJ2-3, is DGGITQSPKYLFRKEGQNVTLSCEQNLNHDAMYWYRQDPGQGLRLIYYSQIVNDFQKGDIAEGYSVSREKKESFPLTVTSAQKNPTAFYLCASSIGQGELSQYFGPGTRLTVL.

The chain recombines TRBV11-3 with TRBJ1-1; 8 positions match TRBD1. The V gene's germline CDR1 is SGHNT and CDR2 YENEEA. CDR3 length: 14 residues. Trimming at V came to 5 bases and at J to 2 bases, leaving 4 bases not matched to a gene. DNA for the CDR3: TGTGCCAGCAGCCCCCAGGGGGCTAACACTGAAGCTTTCTTT. It translates to CASSPQGANTEAFF.

V and J are TRBV6-6 and TRBJ2-1; TRBD2 matches at 10 bases. Trimming removed 5 bases from V and 5 bases from J; junction bases left unmatched: 3. Germline assignment: CDR1 MNHNY and CDR2 SVGAGI (reference sequence). This CDR3 spans 14 amino acids. The CDR3 nucleotides are TGTGCCAGCAGTGCTAGCGGGGGAAACAATGAGCAGTTCTTC. Its protein is CASSASGGNNEQFF.

The chain has TRBV29-1 and TRBJ1-2, with 9 bases lining up with TRBD1. The CDR3 runs to 13 residues. V dropped 7 bases and J dropped 6; count of bases not matched to a gene: 9. Germline lookup yields CDR1 SQVTM and CDR2 ANQGSEA. CDR3 in amino acids: CSALDRGRNGYTF. The CDR3, as DNA: TGCAGCGCCCTGGACAGGGGAAGGAATGGCTACACCTTC.

The chain has TRBV15 and TRBJ2-1, with 15 positions matching TRBD2. The germline gives CDR1 LNHNV, CDR2 YYDKDF (reference sequence). The CDR3 extends over 16 amino acids. The ends lost 6 bases at V and 4 bases at J; junction bases unmatched: 4. Here the CDR3 DNA reads TGTGCCACCAGTCGGACTAGCGGGGGGGAATACAATGAGCAGTTCTTC. Translating gives CATSRTSGGEYNEQFF.

V usage is TRBV3-1 (or the pseudogene TRBV3-2) and J usage is TRBJ1-5, with 7 nucleotides matching TRBD1. V dropped 4 bases and J dropped 3; count of bases not matched to a gene: 3. Germline CDR1 and CDR2: LGHDT and YNNKEL (reference sequence). The CDR3 has 14 residues. For the CDR3, the DNA is TGTGCCAGCAGCCTTGGGACAGTCAATCAGCCCCAGCATTTT. Translating it yields CASSLGTVNQPQHF.

CDR3 loop: CASSMTAIEHSGRDEQFF. The CDR3, as DNA: TGTGCCAGCAGTATGACAGCGATAGAACATAGCGGGAGGGATGAGCAGTTCTTC. J is TRBJ2-1 and V is TRBV27; TRBD2 matches at 11 bases. V lost 5 bases and J lost 8; bases outside the gene matches: 17. The CDR3 contains 18 residues. Per the germline V gene, CDR1 is MNHEY and CDR2 is SMNVEV (reference sequence).

V and J are TRBV7-6 and TRBJ2-1; TRBD2 matches at 8 bases. The CDR3 is 15 residues long. The ends lost 2 bases at V and 8 bases at J; junction bases unmatched: 8. Per germline, CDR1 SGHVS and CDR2 FNYEAQ. CDR3 bases: TGTGCCAGCAGCTTAAAAACTAGCGGAAGGGATGAGCAGTTCTTC. This translates into CASSLKTSGRDEQFF.

This chain connects TRBV30 to TRBJ2-2; D ambiguous. The CDR3 covers 13 residues. CDR1 is GTSNPN and CDR2 is SVGIG in the germline V gene (reference sequence). Trimming stripped 0 bases from V and 6 bases from J, with 8 bases between. DNA of the CDR3: TGTGCCTGGAGTGTGCGAGAAGCCGGGGAGCTGTTTTTT. It translates to CAWSVREAGELFF.

This clone was seen a single time. The rearrangement links TRBV19 to TRBJ2-1, with TRBD2 identical over 7 bases. CDR1 is LNHDA and CDR2 is SQIVND in the germline V gene (reference sequence). This CDR3 contains 15 residues. Trimming took 0 bases from V and 3 from J; bases not matched to a gene: 2. CDR3 bases: TGTGCCAGTAGTATAGATTCTAGCGGCTACAATGAGCAGTTCTTC. Translation gives CASSIDSSGYNEQFF.

The gene calls are TRBV2 and TRBJ1-2; TRBD1 matches 7 bases. There are 13 residues in the CDR3. V trimming: 6 bases; J trimming: 4 bases; junction bases outside the gene matches: 5. CDR1 is SNHLY, CDR2 FYNNEI, per germline. This chain's CDR3 is CASSTGESYGYTF. The CDR3 DNA follows: TGTGCCAGCAGCACAGGGGAAAGCTATGGCTACACCTTC.

For this clone: This sample includes further DNA sequences coding for the same CDR3. In DNA, the CDR3 is TGTGCCAGCAGCGTAGGGCAGCAAGAGACCCAGTACTTC. It specifies CASSVGQQETQYF. This chain links TRBV9 with TRBJ2-5; D is ambiguous. V was cut by 0 bases and J by 2 bases, with 5 bases left in between. Germline V gene lookup returns CDR1 SGDLS and CDR2 YYNGEE. The CDR3 has 13 residues.

J is TRBJ2-5 and V is TRBV28, with 7 bases aligning to TRBD1. The CDR3 spans 13 residues. CDR1 is MDHEN, CDR2 SYDVKM, per germline. With V trimmed by 6 bases and J by 5 bases, 6 bases remained unmatched. Here the CDR3 DNA reads TGTGCCAGCAGACCCCAGGGGGTTGAGACCCAGTACTTC. It yields the protein CASRPQGVETQYF. Filled out from reference TRBV28 and TRBJ2-5, the complete variable domain reads DVKVTQSSRYLVKRTGEKVFLECVQDMDHENMFWYRQDPGLGLRLIYFSYDVKMKEKGDIPEGYSVSREKKERFSLILESASTNQTSMYLCASRPQGVETQYFGPGTRLLVL.

V and J are TRBV5-6 and TRBJ1-1; 10 bases are a match to TRBD1. Trimming removed 6 bases from V and 8 bases from J; junction bases left unmatched: 19. The germline gives CDR1 SGHDT, CDR2 YYEEEE. The CDR3 contains 17 residues. The CDR3 sequence is CASTMRGQGIRRAEAFF. CDR3 DNA sequence: TGTGCCAGCACTATGCGGGGACAGGGGATTAGGCGAGCCGAAGCTTTCTTT.

The chain links TRBV19 to TRBJ1-1; tentatively, D is TRBD1 (6 bases). Trimming left V 5 bases short and J 3 bases short, with 10 bases between. In germline, CDR1 is LNHDA, CDR2 SQIVND (reference sequence). The CDR3 is 13 residues long. CDR3: CASSPNRDTEAFF. The CDR3 region has the DNA TGTGCCAGTAGTCCCAACAGGGACACTGAAGCTTTCTTT.

The chain is built from TRBV5-1 and TRBJ1-2, with TRBD1 matching 11 bases. CDR1 SGHRS and CDR2 YFSETQ come from the germline V gene. The CDR3 contains 16 residues. J was trimmed by 5 bases and V by 4 bases; bases with no gene match: 10. Here the CDR3 reads CASSPDGQGAAYGYTF. DNA of the CDR3: TGCGCCAGCAGCCCGGATGGACAGGGGGCTGCGTATGGCTACACCTTC.

The chain employs TRBV6-5 and TRBJ2-2; a weak D match, TRBD2 (6 bases). Germline V CDR1 and CDR2: MNHEY, SVGAGI. V shed 6 bases and J shed 7 bases, with 12 bases lying between them. The CDR3 contains 13 residues. Written as DNA, the CDR3 is TGTGCCAGCAGCCTAGCGTCGGGCGGGGAGCTGTTTTTT. The encoded protein is CASSLASGGELFF.